Presented here are 2 T cell receptor beta chains from one specimen sequenced in a study of blood T cell repertoires in COVID-19. Here immunoSEQ multiplex PCR was the method, and the copy in TCRdb shows in-frame clones only, minus some. This sample yields about 65,000 clones, of which roughly 80% are seen a single time; over 40% belongs to the top ten. The specimen was peripheral blood. These receptors were obtained from a human donor in a cohort sampled during active COVID-19.

The gene calls are TRBV2 and TRBJ1-1; 8 bases agree with TRBD1. V shed 6 bases and J 2 bases; nucleotides not matched to a gene: 2. The CDR3 sequence is 13 residues long. Per germline, CDR1 SNHLY and CDR2 FYNNEI. The CDR3 reads CASRGQANTEAFF. Here the CDR3 DNA reads TGTGCCAGCAGGGGACAGGCAAACACTGAAGCTTTCTTT.

V gene TRBV5-1 combines with J gene TRBJ2-2; a weak D match, TRBD1 (6 bases). This CDR3 contains 16 residues. Germline V CDR1 and CDR2: SGHRS, YFSETQ. Trimming shortened V by 0 bases and J by 1 base, and 10 bases separated the two germline ends. The CDR3 is CASSLAPTGNTGELFF. The CDR3 DNA reads as TGCGCCAGCAGCTTGGCTCCGACAGGGAACACCGGGGAGCTGTTTTTT. Full variable domain (remainder filled in from reference TRBV5-1 and TRBJ2-2): KAGVTQTPRYLIKTRGQQVTLSCSPISGHRSVSWYQQTPGQGLQFLFEYFSETQRNKGNFPGRFSGRQFSNSRSEMNVSTLELGDSALYLCASSLAPTGNTGELFFGEGSRLTVL.